This T cell receptor (beta chain) was sequenced during a study of shared clonotypes between healthy human individuals. The investigators split CD4+ cells into a CD45RA+ naive subset and a CD45RA-negative memory subset. The V gene's germline CDR1 is SGHVS and CDR2 FQNEAQ. The trim removed 4 bases at V and 0 bases at J, leaving 6 bases unmatched. This CDR3 comprises 16 residues. Assay used: immunoSEQ multiplex PCR; TCRdb lists only in-frame clones, some missing. The sample includes 1.6 million or so clones, over 95% of them seen just once. The chain is built from TRBV7-8 and TRBJ1-1; 9 bases fit TRBD1. The TCR comes from a man aged 25-45 years in good health. Sample: naive CD4+ T cells sorted from blood. As to subset: CD45RA+ positively selected. The CDR3 loop reads CASSSGTGPLNTEAFF. The CDR3 bases are TGTGCCAGCAGCTCGGGGACAGGGCCTCTGAACACTGAAGCTTTCTTT.